The TCR beta chain under discussion was sequenced for a study of blood T cell repertoires in COVID-19. Study at large: The United States, Italy and Spain supplied acute and convalescent COVID-19 samples. In each case, the material was cDNA or gDNA derived from T cells, B-cell-depleted T cells, or PBMCs.

This CDR3 has 13 amino acids. Trimming removed 7 bases at V and 5 bases at J, with 13 bases between. Looked up from germline, CDR1 is SGHRS and CDR2 is YFSETQ. Authors' methods: How many nucleated cells were present was estimated from reference gene primer amplification. Sequencing used immunoSEQ multiplex PCR; TCRdb keeps in-frame clones, though not all of them. The V and J calls and the clone size are those of that table, but D and trimming were determined from the DNA. The sample holds 120,000 or so clones; 88% are singletons and the top ten take 7.6%. The V call is TRBV5-1, the J call TRBJ2-1, with TRBD1 as a possible D gene (6 bases). Sequencing was carried out using peripheral blood. This sequence was found in a man aged 50-59 years with acute or convalescent COVID-19. CDR3 in DNA: TGCGCCAGCGGATTGACAGGCAACAATGAGCAGTTCTTC. It codes for CASGLTGNNEQFF. Combining the CDR3 with reference TRBV5-1 and TRBJ2-1 gives the whole variable domain KAGVTQTPRYLIKTRGQQVTLSCSPISGHRSVSWYQQTPGQGLQFLFEYFSETQRNKGNFPGRFSGRQFSNSRSEMNVSTLELGDSALYLCASGLTGNNEQFFGPGTRLTVL.